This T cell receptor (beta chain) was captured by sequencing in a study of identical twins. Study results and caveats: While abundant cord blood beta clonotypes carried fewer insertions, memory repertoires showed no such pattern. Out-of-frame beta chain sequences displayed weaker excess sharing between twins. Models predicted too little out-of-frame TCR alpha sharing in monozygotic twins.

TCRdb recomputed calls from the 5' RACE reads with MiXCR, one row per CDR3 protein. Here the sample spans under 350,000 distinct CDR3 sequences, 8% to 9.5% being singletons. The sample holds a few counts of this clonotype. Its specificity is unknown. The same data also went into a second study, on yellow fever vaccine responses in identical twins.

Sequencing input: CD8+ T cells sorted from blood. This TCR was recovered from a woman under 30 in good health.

CDR3 loop: CASSRTGVEQFF. CDR3 sequence (DNA): TGTGCCAGCAGCAGGACAGGCGTCGAGCAGTTCTTC. This chain links TRBV7-9 with TRBJ2-1, with 7 bases aligning to TRBD1. CDR3 length equals 12 residues. Germline values: CDR1 SEHNR, CDR2 FQNEAQ (reference sequence). V was pared by 5 bases and J by 10 bases, with 5 bases of the junction left unmatched.